This T cell receptor beta chain was observed in a study of identical twins. As to this clonotype: Its target is unknown.

Addition of a universal primer site occurred through template switching, and cDNA carried unique molecular identifiers. TCRdb processed the 5' RACE reads anew with MiXCR; each CDR3 protein has one entry. The sample contains 510,000 or so distinct CDR3 sequences, about 16% of which appear only once. Study-wide findings and caveats: A lower insertion count was a feature of abundant cord blood beta clonotypes, with no such feature in memory repertoires. Invariant MAIT and iNKT cells are populations that could partly confound zero-insertion analyses.

Trimming took off 5 bases at V and 0 bases at J, with 13 bases between the two ends. The CDR3 length is 16 residues. Germline CDR1 and CDR2: SGHTA and FQGTGA. The sample was also reused in another study, on yellow fever vaccine responses in identical twins. From that study: Vaccine T cell responses of twins reportedly seemed partly convergent and partly personalized.

The source is a woman aged 18-30 years in good health. V usage is TRBV7-3 and J usage is TRBJ2-2, with D maybe TRBD2 (5 bases). Sequencing input: CD4+ T cells sorted from blood. The CDR3 region has the DNA TGTGCCAGCAGCCCGGGGAGCGTCGCGAACACCGGGGAGCTGTTTTTT. Translating gives CASSPGSVANTGELFF.